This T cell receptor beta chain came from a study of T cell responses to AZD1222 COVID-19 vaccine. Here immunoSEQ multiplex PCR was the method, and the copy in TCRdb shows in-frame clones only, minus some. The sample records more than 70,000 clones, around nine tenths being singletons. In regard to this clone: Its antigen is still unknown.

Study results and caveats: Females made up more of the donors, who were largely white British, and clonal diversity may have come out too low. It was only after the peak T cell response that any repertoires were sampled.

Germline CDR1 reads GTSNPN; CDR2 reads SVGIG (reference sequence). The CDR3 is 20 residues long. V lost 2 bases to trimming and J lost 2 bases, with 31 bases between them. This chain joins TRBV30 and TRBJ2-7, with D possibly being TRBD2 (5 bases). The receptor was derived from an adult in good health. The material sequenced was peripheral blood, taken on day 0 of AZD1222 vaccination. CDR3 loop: CAWSPGRRETLGLDTYEQYF. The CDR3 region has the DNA TGTGCCTGGAGTCCCGGTAGACGGGAAACCTTGGGCTTGGATACCTACGAGCAGTACTTC. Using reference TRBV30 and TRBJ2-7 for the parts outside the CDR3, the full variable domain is SQTIHQWPATLVQPVGSPLSLECTVEGTSNPNLYWYRQAAGRGLQLLFYSVGIGQISSEVPQNLSASRPQDRQFILSSKKLLLSDSGFYLCAWSPGRRETLGLDTYEQYFGPGTRLTVT.